One sample yielded the 29 T cell receptor beta chains listed below, sequenced in a study of T cell responses to AZD1222 COVID-19 vaccine. Assay: immunoSEQ multiplex PCR; the TCRdb copy retains only in-frame clones and omits some. The data contain 150,000 or so clones, around 90% of them seen just once; the ten biggest clones take up 2.5% to 3%. Specimen: peripheral blood, collected on day 0 of AZD1222 vaccination. These receptors all stem from an adult in good health.

This sequence joins TRBV24-1 and TRBJ2-7; TRBD1 matches at 9 bases. In germline, CDR1 is KGHDR, CDR2 SFDVKD. Trimming took 4 bases from V and 2 from J; bases not matched to a gene: 8. This CDR3 contains 16 residues. CDR3 in amino acids: CATSDYPGQGPYEQYF. The DNA of the CDR3 is TGTGCCACCAGTGACTACCCCGGACAGGGGCCCTACGAGCAGTACTTC.

The chain uses TRBV7-9 and TRBJ1-6, with 7 bases lining up with TRBD1. V gave up 5 bases and J gave up 10 bases; unmatched junction bases: 20. CDR3 length: 18 residues. Germline V gene lookup returns CDR1 SEHNR and CDR2 FQNEAQ (reference sequence). This chain's CDR3 is CASSQYGPNRGLGSPLHF. CDR3 coding DNA: TGTGCCAGCAGCCAGTATGGGCCGAACAGGGGACTGGGGTCACCCCTCCACTTT.

This clone was observed a single time. The chain uses TRBV9 and TRBJ2-4; D not certain. The V end was cut by 1 base, the J end by 2 bases, with 19 bases between. This CDR3 comprises 18 residues. CDR1 is SGDLS, CDR2 YYNGEE, per germline. CDR3 bases: TGTGCCAGCAGCGTAAAGTCCCCAGGCCCTATATCCAAAAACATTCAGTACTTC. This translates into CASSVKSPGPISKNIQYF.

The rearrangement uses TRBV7-9 and TRBJ1-3; TRBD1 is a possible D gene (5 bases). The CDR3 contains 16 residues. Germline lookup yields CDR1 SEHNR and CDR2 FQNEAQ (reference sequence). Between the trimmed V and J ends, which lost 1 base and 3 bases, there was a span of 13 bases. The CDR3: CASSLVGQGLGNTIYF. CDR3 nucleotides: TGTGCCAGCAGCTTAGTTGGGCAGGGACTTGGAAACACCATATATTTT.

The chain employs TRBV2 and TRBJ1-2, with a possible D match to TRBD1 (6 bases). V shed 7 bases and J shed 6 bases, with 15 bases lying between them. The CDR3 runs to 13 residues. Germline CDR1 SNHLY, CDR2 FYNNEI. The CDR3 sequence: CASKAGARNGYTF. CDR3 bases: TGTGCCAGCAAGGCAGGGGCGCGGAATGGCTACACCTTC.

The CDR3 here is CASSLAGRAGSNYGYTF. The DNA for the CDR3 is TGCGCCAGCAGCTTGGCCGGTCGTGCAGGATCGAACTATGGCTACACCTTC. The chain recombines TRBV5-1 with TRBJ1-2; D not resolved. This CDR3 is 17 amino acids long. Trimming removed 0 bases from V and 2 bases from J, with 17 bases in between. The germline V gene encodes CDR1 SGHRS and CDR2 YFSETQ.

The count of this clone is one. The chain couples TRBV28 to TRBJ2-7; no firm D call. The length of the CDR3 is 14 residues. CDR1 MDHEN and CDR2 SYDVKM come from the germline V gene. The V end lost 7 bases, the J end lost 5 bases, and 18 bases lay between the germline ends. The CDR3 DNA is TGTGCCAGCACCCCGGGTTCGGGTCCCCACGAGCAGTACTTC. Its protein product is CASTPGSGPHEQYF.

The chain combines TRBV11-2 with TRBJ1-2; perhaps TRBD1 as D (6 bases). This CDR3 is 14 amino acids long. Looked up from germline, CDR1 is SGHAT and CDR2 is FQNNGV. The V gene lost 1 base and the J gene lost 7 bases, with 13 bases spanning the gap. The CDR3 sequence: CASSLGLARGGYTF. The CDR3 DNA sequence: TGTGCCAGCAGCTTAGGCCTTGCCAGGGGTGGCTACACCTTC.

This clone was seen only a few times. The CDR3 coding sequence is TGTGCCAGCAGCTTAAACGGGATGTTTGAGCAGTACTTC. Translated, it gives CASSLNGMFEQYF. The chain recombines TRBV7-2 with TRBJ2-7; D is possibly TRBD2 (5 bases). V lost 2 bases, J lost 7 bases, and 12 bases lay in between. CDR1 is SGHTA and CDR2 is FQGNSA in the germline V gene. CDR3 size: 13 residues.

V is TRBV6-5 and J is TRBJ1-2, with 11 bases matching TRBD1. This CDR3 has 15 residues. J lost 4 bases, V lost 5 bases, and 6 bases had no gene match. Looked up from germline, CDR1 is MNHEY and CDR2 is SVGAGI. The CDR3 nucleotides are TGTGCCAGCAGTCCCTGGACAGGGGGCAGCTATGGCTACACCTTC. This codes for CASSPWTGGSYGYTF.

The rearrangement uses TRBV6-6 and TRBJ2-3, with 7 bases lining up with TRBD2. The V gene's germline CDR1 is MNHNY and CDR2 SVGAGI (reference sequence). V dropped 2 bases and J dropped 3; count of bases not matched to a gene: 5. This CDR3 has 15 residues. The CDR3 DNA reads as TGTGCCAGCAGTTACAGAGCGGGGACTACAGATACGCAGTATTTT. This translates into CASSYRAGTTDTQYF.

This rearrangement joins TRBV6-5 to TRBJ2-7, with 7 bases identical to TRBD2. This CDR3 contains 16 residues. After removal of 0 bases from V and 0 bases from J, the junction contained 5 bases not matched to a gene. Germline CDR1 is MNHEY and CDR2 is SVGAGI. The DNA for the CDR3 is TGTGCCAGCAGTTACTCTCTAGCGGCATTCTCCTACGAGCAGTACTTC. Protein sequence: CASSYSLAAFSYEQYF.

This sequence joins TRBV4-2 and TRBJ2-7, with D uncertain. Looked up from germline, CDR1 is LGHNA and CDR2 is YNFKEQ. V was pared by 4 bases and J by 2 bases, with 15 bases between. The CDR3 length is 15 residues. The CDR3 DNA sequence: TGTGCCAGCAGCCTCGACCCCTCTACAGCCTACGAGCAGTACTTC. Translation: CASSLDPSTAYEQYF.

V and J are TRBV19 and TRBJ2-2, with 10 nucleotides matching TRBD1. This CDR3 has 14 residues. J lost 6 bases, V lost 5 bases, and 3 bases had no gene match. Germline-derived CDR1 and CDR2 are LNHDA and SQIVND (reference sequence). This CDR3 reads CASSGDRGPGELFF. DNA of the CDR3: TGTGCCAGTAGTGGTGACAGGGGGCCCGGGGAGCTGTTTTTT.

The J gene is TRBJ2-7, the V gene TRBV4-3, with 10 bases fitting TRBD1. The germline V gene encodes CDR1 LGHNA and CDR2 YSLEER. The CDR3 length is 16 residues. V lost 4 bases, J lost 4 bases, and 10 bases stayed unmatched. CDR3 sequence (DNA): TGCGCCAGCAGCCCGGGATTGGGACAGGGGTTGTACGAGCAGTACTTC. Translating gives CASSPGLGQGLYEQYF.

The V and J genes are TRBV5-3 and TRBJ1-1, with a weak D call TRBD1 (6 bases). TRBV5-3 is treated as an ORF (open reading frame) with a function not yet certain. The germline V and J ends were trimmed by 8 bases and 0 bases, with 17 bases remaining between them. The CDR3 has 15 amino acids. This CDR3 is CASPVRGGMNTEAFF. DNA for the CDR3: TGTGCCAGCCCGGTGAGGGGGGGAATGAACACTGAAGCTTTCTTT.

Turning to this clone: The same CDR3 is also encoded by other DNA sequences in this sample. The rearrangement uses TRBV28 and TRBJ1-5; 7 positions match TRBD1. Per the germline V gene, CDR1 is MDHEN and CDR2 is SYDVKM. This CDR3 comprises 15 residues. J was trimmed by 2 bases and V by 3 bases; bases with no gene match: 4. In DNA, the CDR3 is TGTGCCAGCAGTTTGCCGACAGGGCGCAATCAGCCCCAGCATTTT. Its translation: CASSLPTGRNQPQHF.

V gene TRBV9 combines with J gene TRBJ1-1; D possibly corresponds to TRBD1 (6 bases). The CDR3 has 14 residues. Trimming took off 4 bases at V and 2 bases at J, with 12 bases between the two ends. Per germline, CDR1 SGDLS and CDR2 YYNGEE. CDR3 protein: CASSPTDSNTEAFF. In DNA form, the CDR3 reads TGTGCCAGCAGCCCCACGGACAGCAACACTGAAGCTTTCTTT.

This sequence joins TRBV4-2 and TRBJ2-3, with 7 bases fitting TRBD2. Germline CDR1 reads LGHNA; CDR2 reads YNFKEQ. V trimming: 4 bases; J trimming: 4 bases; junction bases outside the gene matches: 11. CDR3 length equals 16 residues. CDR3 protein: CASSRSLAANADTQYF. The CDR3 region has the DNA TGTGCCAGCAGCCGATCCCTAGCGGCGAACGCAGATACGCAGTATTTT.

The chain joins TRBV18 to TRBJ2-7; D unclear. The V and J ends lost 6 bases and 2 bases respectively, with 11 bases between them. The CDR3 has 13 residues. The germline CDR1 and CDR2 sequences are KGHSH and LQKENI. Here the CDR3 reads CASSERSTYEQYF. In DNA, the CDR3 is TGTGCCAGCTCGGAGAGGAGTACCTACGAGCAGTACTTC.

This chain connects TRBV7-8 to TRBJ1-5, with TRBD1 matching over 8 bases. CDR3 length: 16 amino acids. Germline CDR1 and CDR2: SGHVS and FQNEAQ. V was clipped by 5 bases and J by 0 bases; unmatched bases: 6. The CDR3 spells CASSALDRVSNQPQHF. CDR3 nucleotide sequence: TGTGCCAGCAGCGCGTTGGACAGGGTTAGCAATCAGCCCCAGCATTTT.

The rearrangement joins TRBV4-3 to TRBJ2-3; 13 positions agree with TRBD2. The germline CDR1 and CDR2 sequences are LGHNA and YSLEER. After removal of 0 bases from V and 8 bases from J, the junction contained 8 bases not matched to a gene. This CDR3 has 17 residues. This chain's CDR3 is CASSQDLTSGGLPTQYF. In nucleotides, the CDR3 is TGCGCCAGCAGCCAAGACCTGACTAGCGGGGGGTTACCTACGCAGTATTTT.

V and J are TRBV30 and TRBJ1-2; a weak D match, TRBD1 (6 bases). V was trimmed by 3 bases and J by 3 bases, leaving 20 bases between them. This CDR3 region has 16 residues. Looked up from germline, CDR1 is GTSNPN and CDR2 is SVGIG (reference sequence). CDR3 DNA: TGTGCCTGGAGGCCCGGATTGGGTTCAGGGGACTATGGCTACACCTTC. As protein: CAWRPGLGSGDYGYTF.

The chain carries TRBV5-4 and TRBJ1-6; no definite D call. Looked up from germline, CDR1 is SGHNT and CDR2 is YYREEE (reference sequence). The length of the CDR3 is 13 residues. V lost 0 bases and J lost 12, with 10 bases in between. CDR3 amino acids: CASSLEVGKPLHF. DNA for the CDR3: TGTGCCAGCAGCTTGGAGGTGGGGAAACCCCTCCACTTT.

V gene TRBV4-3 combines with J gene TRBJ1-4; TRBD1 is a possible D gene (6 bases). Trimming removed 1 base at V and 14 bases at J, with 26 bases between. The CDR3 contains 17 residues. CDR1 is LGHNA, CDR2 YSLEER, per germline. This chain's CDR3 is CASSQVGATGSWERLFF. The DNA for the CDR3 is TGCGCCAGCAGCCAAGTGGGGGCGACAGGTTCTTGGGAAAGGCTGTTTTTT.

The gene calls are TRBV5-6 and TRBJ1-2, with D unresolved. The CDR3 extends over 13 amino acids. V lost 2 bases, J lost 3 bases, and 8 bases lay in between. CDR1 SGHDT and CDR2 YYEEEE come from the germline V gene. The CDR3 DNA reads as TGTGCCAGCAGCTTCGGGCAGGACTATGGCTACACCTTC. Its translation is CASSFGQDYGYTF.

The chain couples TRBV2 to TRBJ1-6, with D unresolved. Trimming cost V 8 bases and J 7 bases, with 15 bases left between them. This CDR3 has 14 amino acids. The germline CDR1 and CDR2 sequences are SNHLY and FYNNEI. The CDR3 bases are TGTGCCAGCGCAGACCGAGGCGGGAATTCACCCCTCCACTTT. Encoded protein: CASADRGGNSPLHF.

The chain combines TRBV6-2 or TRBV6-3 with TRBJ1-6, with D unclear. V was clipped by 4 bases and J by 5 bases, with 15 bases between them. Germline V CDR1 and CDR2: MNHEY, SVGEGT. The CDR3 totals 16 residues. The CDR3 here is CASSSPSRRNNSPLHF. The CDR3 coding sequence is TGTGCCAGCAGTTCTCCTTCCCGGCGGAATAATTCACCCCTCCACTTT.

The V call is TRBV25-1, the J call TRBJ2-2; the match to TRBD1 covers 9 bases. V lost 3 bases, J lost 2 bases, and 7 bases stayed unmatched. This CDR3 comprises 17 residues. Germline loops: CDR1 MGHDK, CDR2 SYGVNS. The CDR3 nucleotides read TGTGCCAGCAGTGACCCCGGGACAGGGATCAACACCGGGGAGCTGTTTTTT. Amino acids: CASSDPGTGINTGELFF.